The source of this T cell receptor beta chain is a study of cytomegalovirus exposure and HLA in healthy donors (dated by TCRdb to the late 2010s). About the study as a whole: According to an earlier analysis of several hundred of the donors, about 179 million T cells yielded 117 million unique TCR beta sequences and about 300 Gb of sequence data. An early release that covered some 640 HLA-typed donors contained approximately 300 gigabases of sequencing data and tens of millions of unique TCR sequences. The genetic ancestry cluster associated with self-reported Caucasian donors included 81% of the approximately 410 genotyped donors. The study aimed to test whether cataloging public T cell receptors could reveal signatures of past pathogen exposure. The study used immunosequencing to profile the T cell repertoires of more than 650 subjects and linked those repertoires to cytomegalovirus serostatus. In addition to the first cohort of approximately 650 subjects, a separate validation cohort of 130 or so different subjects was used. The study combined high-throughput TCR immunosequencing, statistical association of individual TCRs with disease status, and machine learning to predict cytomegalovirus infection status. To study patterns of TCR occurrence, a later analysis re-analyzed previously published TCR beta repertoires from under 750 donors and added high-resolution HLA genotyping. The later analysis used no new phenotypic data to find candidate immune exposures, relying instead on TCR beta sequences and their occurrence across donors. An earlier analysis of 450 to 750 of the donors used high-throughput TCR beta sequencing to judge whether each TCR beta V gene segment behaved as functional or pseudogenic. Alongside the repertoire data, information on donor age, sex, ethnicity and CMV serostatus was compiled. A later genetic analysis took genome-wide SNP genotypes for about 55% of the 666 donors and used that subset as a discovery cohort. Every repertoire in the discovery cohort had been generated on one and the same sequencing platform. Class I and class II HLA loci were covered by the typing at four-digit resolution. The number of typed donors differed by locus: about 629-630 for A, B, C, DRB1 and DQB1; approximately 520 for DQA1; some 590 for DPA1; and 400 to 480 for DPB1. Because of strong linkage in the cohort, a few DR-DQ haplotypes were treated as single units for association and clustering. Across about 370 genotyped donors of the cohort, an average of about 240,000 unique TCR beta nucleotide sequences per donor were sequenced, and 15% to 20% of those sequences were non-productive. Overall study results and their limits: A group of highly shared sequence variants was considered likely to be a technical artifact of the sequencing pipeline. In a later analysis, HLA-associated TCR beta chains were found to be more clonally expanded and to have lower generation probabilities than equally common non-associated chains. Because some donors lacked HLA typing at each locus, the association tests relied only on the typed subset. While some public TCRs were present in many individuals, most TCR sequences turned up only very rarely across donors. CMV serostatus was the only immune exposure information available for the cohort. The authors suggested that the approach could potentially be generalized to other disease states and immunological phenotypes. Assigning TCR associations to individual alleles was difficult when HLA alleles, especially DR and DQ, strongly co-occurred. A few of the identified cytomegalovirus-associated TCR beta chains were confirmed in vitro to be specific for cytomegalovirus antigens. In an earlier analysis of 450 to 750 of the donors, most TCR beta V segments appeared in productive rearrangements about 90% or about 30% of the time, broadly matching IMGT annotations. Roughly uniform sequencing depth across donors was assumed in presence/absence analyses, although this assumption may not hold. Most CMV-associated TCR beta chains appeared to be HLA-restricted in a later analysis, and the HLA associations seemed to be driven largely by CMV exposure. Because counts were too low, seventeen rarely observed V segments, including chromosome 9 orphons, were excluded from the earlier analysis of roughly 580 of the donors. In this cohort, only TCR beta chains were sequenced, and detectable features were limited by the absence of alpha or paired-chain data. Linkage disequilibrium might explain the correlated functional status among segregating V segments, but an unknown experimental factor could not be excluded. In a later analysis, TCR association rates were found to vary across HLA loci, with the most associated TCRs seen for DRB1 alleles and the fewest for HLA-C alleles. A later analysis reported that several top co-occurrence clusters appeared linked to parvovirus B19, influenza, CMV and Epstein-Barr virus. A later genetic analysis reported fewer N-insertions in productive TCRs among donors in an Asian-associated ancestry cluster than the roughly 700-donor mean. A further reported finding was that TCR beta sequences accurately predicted the HLA-A and HLA-B alleles for most subjects in the first cohort. The classifier was reported to diagnose cytomegalovirus status with high specificity and sensitivity in both the original cohort and the validation cohort. An association between a missense DCLRE1C variant and V-gene and J-gene trimming of TCR beta chains was found in a later genetic analysis and replicated in an independent cohort. Specific HLA alleles were associated with roughly 16,000 TCR beta sequences at a false discovery rate of 0.05 in a later analysis. The study gave a list of 150 to 200 TCR beta chains associated with cytomegalovirus. Some IMGT-functional V segments, including TRBV6-2 and TRBV6-3, could not be told apart with the 87-base-pair reads, so those segments were excluded.

From the germline V gene, CDR1 is SNHLY and CDR2 is FYNNEI. Reading from cysteine to phenylalanine, the CDR3 counts 17 amino acids. The DNA shown is the 51-base CDR3, in frame from base 1. Trimmed from V: 0 bases; trimmed from J: 7 bases; junction bases lacking a gene match: 10. In total, roughly 710 healthy bone marrow donors made up the cohort. Cohort members were all nominally healthy when sampled, although unrecorded immune exposures were likely present. The donor was CMV seropositive and belonged to the group of 250 to 350 seropositive cohort members. Every donor gave a peripheral blood sample, and the peripheral blood mononuclear cells from that sample were used for TCR beta sequencing. The Qiagen DNeasy Blood Extraction Kit was used to extract genomic DNA from the blood cell samples. Libraries were constructed by the immunoSEQ multiplex PCR assay. A mixture of 60 forward primers for TCR Vbeta segments and 13 reverse primers for TCR Jbeta segments was used in the multiplex PCR. Amplification of the CDR3 region of rearranged TCR beta genes was performed with a multiplex PCR assay on genomic DNA. On the Illumina HiSeq System, the amplified TCR beta libraries were sequenced as 87-base-pair reads. On the study's bioinformatics: Across the 500 to 750 repertoires, a later analysis counted approximately 83 million unique TCR beta chains, some 11 million of which were shared by at least two donors. To remove PCR and sequencing errors, raw reads were error-corrected and collapsed into unique sequences using a nearest-neighbor algorithm that merged closely related sequences. Alignment of CDR3 sequences to IMGT reference sequences was used to assign V, D and J gene segments. For a sequence to be retained, a match of at least six nucleotides to both a V gene segment and a J gene segment was required. A rearrangement was called productive if the CDR3 had no stop codons and remained in frame with V and J, and every other rearrangement was called non-productive. Following IMGT convention, CDR3 was defined as the stretch from the second conserved V-encoded cysteine to the conserved J-encoded phenylalanine. The earlier analysis of 587 of the donors excluded any sequence lacking an unambiguous match to a single V gene segment. In an earlier analysis of 587 of the donors, a V segment was called functional when productive rearrangements were above 56.7%, and segregating when the standard deviation between donors exceeded 5%. To diagnose cytomegalovirus status from the catalog of TCR beta chain sequences, a statistical classification framework was built. A later analysis assigned V and J genes by comparing TCR nucleotide sequences with IMGT/GENE-DB human TR gene sequences. The TCRdist pipeline was used in a later analysis to assign CDR3 sequences and most-parsimonious VDJ recombination scenarios. In a later analysis, each TCR beta chain was defined by its CDR3 amino acid sequence together with its V-gene family, and reads lacking a unique V-gene family were excluded. In a later analysis, around 600 highly shared, low-generation-probability nucleotide sequences were removed to address suspected cross-contamination and a sequencing artifact. A later analysis calculated a clonal expansion index for each public chain from normalized within-repertoire ranks of inferred template counts. A later analysis computed generation probabilities with a VDJ recombination model fitted to out-of-frame rearrangements, and checked the results against IGoR. Hypergeometric tests were used in a later analysis to score TCR-TCR, TCR-HLA and TCR-CMV co-occurrence, with a repertoire-size bias correction applied to the TCR pairs. In a later analysis, false discovery rates were estimated by permuting HLA or CMV assignments 20 times. In a later analysis, co-occurring TCRs were grouped using DBSCAN, and TCRdist sequence similarity was added for clustering within HLA-allele-positive subsets. Repertoires with fewer than 30,000 or more than 120,000 public chains, plus five repertoires with anomalous nucleotide sharing, were excluded from co-occurrence clustering. TCRdb provides this immuneACCESS table in a form limited to in-frame rearrangements. Some clones are lacking; in checked studies, under half of them reflect an unresolved V gene, and why the rest are absent is not known. The V and J calls and the clone size are those of that table, but D and trimming were determined from the DNA. The sample table contains about 120,000 clones; only one count was recorded for 70% of them. The leading ten clones occupy about 9% of the sample.

About this clone: This clone's antigen is unknown. No base quality values were provided; no much bigger clone lies one nucleotide off.

This TCR derives from a man aged 25-40 years in good health and CMV-seropositive. The sequence is built from TRBV2 and TRBJ2-1; the junction holds 9 bases that match TRBD2. The specimen sequenced was PBMCs. This receptor carries the CDR3 CASSEALGGGAGNEQFF. The nucleotide sequence reads TGTGCCAGCAGTGAAGCGCTTGGCGGGGGGGCGGGGAATGAGCAGTTCTTC.